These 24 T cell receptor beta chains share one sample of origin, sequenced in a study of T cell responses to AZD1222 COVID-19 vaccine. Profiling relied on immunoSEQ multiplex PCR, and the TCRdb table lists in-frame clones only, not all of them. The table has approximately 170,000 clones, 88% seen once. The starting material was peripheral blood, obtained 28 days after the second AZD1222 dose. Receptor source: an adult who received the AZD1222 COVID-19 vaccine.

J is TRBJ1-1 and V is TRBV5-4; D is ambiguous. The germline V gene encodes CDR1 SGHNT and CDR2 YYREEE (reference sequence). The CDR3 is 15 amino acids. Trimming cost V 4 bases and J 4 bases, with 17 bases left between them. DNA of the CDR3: TGTGCCAGCAGCCGGGTAATCGGTCTAGGCACTGAAGCTTTCTTT. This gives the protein CASSRVIGLGTEAFF.

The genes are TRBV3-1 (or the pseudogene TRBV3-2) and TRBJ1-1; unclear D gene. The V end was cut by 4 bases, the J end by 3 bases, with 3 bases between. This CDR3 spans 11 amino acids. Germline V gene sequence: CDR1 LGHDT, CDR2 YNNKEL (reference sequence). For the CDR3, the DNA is TGTGCCAGCAGCCTGGACACTGAAGCTTTCTTT. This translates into CASSLDTEAFF.

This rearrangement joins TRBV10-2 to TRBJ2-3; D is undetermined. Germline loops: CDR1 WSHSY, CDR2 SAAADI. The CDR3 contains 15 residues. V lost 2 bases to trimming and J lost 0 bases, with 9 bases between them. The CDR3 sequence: CASSERSSSTDTQYF. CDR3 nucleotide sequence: TGCGCCAGCAGTGAGCGCTCTTCTAGCACAGATACGCAGTATTTT.

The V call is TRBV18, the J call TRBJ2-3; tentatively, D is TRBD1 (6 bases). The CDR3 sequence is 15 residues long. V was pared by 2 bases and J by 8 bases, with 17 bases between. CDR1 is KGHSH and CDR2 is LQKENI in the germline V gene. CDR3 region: CASSPTSGAQGTQYF. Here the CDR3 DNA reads TGTGCCAGCTCACCAACCTCCGGGGCACAGGGTACGCAGTATTTT.

The CDR3 is CASSEAGTATLGGNYEQYF. DNA of the CDR3: TGTGCCAGCAGTGAAGCTGGGACGGCTACCCTGGGGGGAAACTACGAGCAGTACTTC. The V and J genes are TRBV6-1 and TRBJ2-7; D is possibly TRBD2 (6 bases). CDR1 MNHNS and CDR2 SASEGT come from the germline V gene. CDR3 length: 19 residues. V lost 0 bases and J lost 3, with 24 bases in between.

CDR3 bases: TGTGCCAGTACCTTAGCGGGGGGCGCCTACAATGAGCAGTTCTTC. The encoded protein is CASTLAGGAYNEQFF. The chain recombines TRBV19 with TRBJ2-1; 10 nucleotides line up with TRBD2. There are 15 residues in the CDR3. Germline CDR1 LNHDA, CDR2 SQIVND (reference sequence). V shed 7 bases, J shed 2 bases, and the junction held 5 bases outside the gene matches.

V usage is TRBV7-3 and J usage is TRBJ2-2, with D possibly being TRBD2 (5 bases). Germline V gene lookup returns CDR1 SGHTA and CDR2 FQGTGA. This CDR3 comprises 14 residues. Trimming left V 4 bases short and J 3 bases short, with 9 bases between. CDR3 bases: TGTGCCAGCAGCTCCGCGGGTTACACCGGGGAGCTGTTTTTT. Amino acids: CASSSAGYTGELFF.

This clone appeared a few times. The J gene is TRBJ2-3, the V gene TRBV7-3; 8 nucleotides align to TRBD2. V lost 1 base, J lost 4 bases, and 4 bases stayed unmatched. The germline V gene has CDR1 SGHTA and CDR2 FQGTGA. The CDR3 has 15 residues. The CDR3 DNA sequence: TGTGCCAGCAGCTTAAGGAGCGGGGGTCCAGATACGCAGTATTTT. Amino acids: CASSLRSGGPDTQYF.

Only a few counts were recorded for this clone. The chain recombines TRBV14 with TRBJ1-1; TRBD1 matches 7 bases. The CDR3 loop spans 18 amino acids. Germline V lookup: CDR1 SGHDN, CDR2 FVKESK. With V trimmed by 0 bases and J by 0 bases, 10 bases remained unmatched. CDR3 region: CASSQDLPDRRVNTEAFF. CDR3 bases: TGTGCCAGCAGCCAAGATCTCCCGGACAGGAGGGTGAACACTGAAGCTTTCTTT.

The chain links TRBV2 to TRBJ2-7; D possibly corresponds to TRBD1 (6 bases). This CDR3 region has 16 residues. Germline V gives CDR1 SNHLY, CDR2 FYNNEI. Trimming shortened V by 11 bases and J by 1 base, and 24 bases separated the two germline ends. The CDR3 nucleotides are TGTGCCGGGGGCGCCAGCAGGGTCCGTATTTCCTACGAGCAGTACTTC. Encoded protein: CAGGASRVRISYEQYF.

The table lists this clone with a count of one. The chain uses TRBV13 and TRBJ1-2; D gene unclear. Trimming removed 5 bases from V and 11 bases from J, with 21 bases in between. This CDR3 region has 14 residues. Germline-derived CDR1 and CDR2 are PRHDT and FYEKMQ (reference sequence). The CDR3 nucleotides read TGTGCCAGCAGCCTCACTACAGCCGGGCGATGGTACACCTTC. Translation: CASSLTTAGRWYTF.

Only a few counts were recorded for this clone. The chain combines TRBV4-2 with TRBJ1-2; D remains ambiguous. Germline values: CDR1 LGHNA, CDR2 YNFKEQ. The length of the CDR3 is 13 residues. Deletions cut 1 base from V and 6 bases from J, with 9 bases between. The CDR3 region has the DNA TGTGCCAGCAGCCAAGTGAGTCGCGATGGCTACACCTTC. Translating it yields CASSQVSRDGYTF.

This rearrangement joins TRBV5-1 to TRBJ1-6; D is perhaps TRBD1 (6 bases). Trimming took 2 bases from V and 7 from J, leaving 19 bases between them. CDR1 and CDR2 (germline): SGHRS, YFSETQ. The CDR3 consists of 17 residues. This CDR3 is CASSLEQGASWNSPLHF. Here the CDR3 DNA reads TGCGCCAGCAGCTTAGAACAGGGCGCCTCGTGGAATTCACCCCTCCACTTT.

The CDR3 region is CAWRATGAGTEAFF. The CDR3 coding sequence is TGTGCCTGGAGGGCGACAGGGGCAGGGACTGAAGCTTTCTTT. V is TRBV30 and J is TRBJ1-1, with 8 nucleotides matching TRBD1. The CDR3 contains 14 residues. Looked up from germline, CDR1 is GTSNPN and CDR2 is SVGIG (reference sequence). Unmatched junction bases numbered 8, after V lost 3 bases and J lost 5 bases.

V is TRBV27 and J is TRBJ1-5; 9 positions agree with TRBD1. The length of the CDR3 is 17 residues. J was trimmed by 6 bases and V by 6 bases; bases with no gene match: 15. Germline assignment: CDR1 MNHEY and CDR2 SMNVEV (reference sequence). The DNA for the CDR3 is TGTGCCAGCAGCCTAACCGGGACAGGGATTCGGAGTCAGCCCCAGCATTTT. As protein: CASSLTGTGIRSQPQHF.

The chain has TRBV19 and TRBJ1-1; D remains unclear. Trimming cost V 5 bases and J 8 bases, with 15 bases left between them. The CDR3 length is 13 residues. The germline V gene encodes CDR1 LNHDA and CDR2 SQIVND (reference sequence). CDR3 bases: TGTGCCAGTAGTTCAAGATCCCTGAGGGAAGCTTTCTTT. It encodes CASSSRSLREAFF.

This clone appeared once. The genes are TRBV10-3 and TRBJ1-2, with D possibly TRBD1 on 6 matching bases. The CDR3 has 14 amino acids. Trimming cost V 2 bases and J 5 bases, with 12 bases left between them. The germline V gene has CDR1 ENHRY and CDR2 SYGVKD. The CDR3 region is CAISELQGPYGYTF. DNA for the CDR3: TGTGCCATCAGTGAGCTGCAGGGGCCATATGGCTACACCTTC.

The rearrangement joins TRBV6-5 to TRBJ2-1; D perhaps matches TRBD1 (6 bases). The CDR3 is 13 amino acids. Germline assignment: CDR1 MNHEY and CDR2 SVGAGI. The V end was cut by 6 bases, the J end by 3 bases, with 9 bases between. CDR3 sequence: CASSRDNYNEQFF. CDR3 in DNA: TGTGCCAGCAGCCGGGACAACTACAATGAGCAGTTCTTC.

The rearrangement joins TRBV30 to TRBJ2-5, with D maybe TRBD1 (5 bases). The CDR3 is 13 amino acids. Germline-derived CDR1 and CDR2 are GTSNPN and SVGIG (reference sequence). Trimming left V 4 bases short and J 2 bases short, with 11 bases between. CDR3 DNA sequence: TGTGCCTGGACCAGGGCTCCTCAAGAGACCCAGTACTTC. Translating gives CAWTRAPQETQYF. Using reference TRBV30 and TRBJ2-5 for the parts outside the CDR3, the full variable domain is SQTIHQWPATLVQPVGSPLSLECTVEGTSNPNLYWYRQAAGRGLQLLFYSVGIGQISSEVPQNLSASRPQDRQFILSSKKLLLSDSGFYLCAWTRAPQETQYFGPGTRLLVL.

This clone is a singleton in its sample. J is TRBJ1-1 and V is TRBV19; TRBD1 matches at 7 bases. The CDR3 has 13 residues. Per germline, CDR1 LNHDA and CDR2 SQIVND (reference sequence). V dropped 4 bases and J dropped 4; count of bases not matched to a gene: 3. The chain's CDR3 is CASSTQGFTEAFF. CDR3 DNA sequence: TGTGCCAGTAGTACACAGGGGTTCACTGAAGCTTTCTTT.

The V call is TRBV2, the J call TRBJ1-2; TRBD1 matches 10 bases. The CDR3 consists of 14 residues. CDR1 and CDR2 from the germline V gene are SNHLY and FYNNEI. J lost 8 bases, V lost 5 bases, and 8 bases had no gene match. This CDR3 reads CASSSTGTGEGYTF. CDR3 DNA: TGTGCCAGCAGTTCTACCGGGACAGGGGAGGGCTACACCTTC.

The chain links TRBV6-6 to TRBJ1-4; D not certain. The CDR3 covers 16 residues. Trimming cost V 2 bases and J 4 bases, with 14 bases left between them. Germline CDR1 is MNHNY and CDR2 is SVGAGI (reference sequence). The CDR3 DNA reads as TGTGCCAGCAGTTACCAAAGGAGAGCGGATAATGAAAAACTGTTTTTT. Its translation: CASSYQRRADNEKLFF.

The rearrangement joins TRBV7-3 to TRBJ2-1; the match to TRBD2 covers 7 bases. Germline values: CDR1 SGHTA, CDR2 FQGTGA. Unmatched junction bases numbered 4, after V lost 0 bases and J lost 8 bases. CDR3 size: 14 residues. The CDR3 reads CASSLTGGSDEQFF. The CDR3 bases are TGTGCCAGCAGCTTAACGGGGGGGAGCGATGAGCAGTTCTTC.

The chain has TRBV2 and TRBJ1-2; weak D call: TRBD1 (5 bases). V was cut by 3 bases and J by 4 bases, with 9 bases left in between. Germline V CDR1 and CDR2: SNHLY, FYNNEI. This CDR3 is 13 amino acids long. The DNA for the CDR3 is TGTGCCAGCAGTGATGGGGACGGCTATGGCTACACCTTC. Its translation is CASSDGDGYGYTF.